This entry lists 25 T cell receptor beta chains sequenced from one sample in a study of cytomegalovirus exposure and HLA in healthy donors. Vbeta (60) and Jbeta (13) primers were used in the PCR. The method was immunoSEQ multiplex PCR; TCRdb's version includes in-frame clones alone and lacks a portion of them. Among 90,000 to 120,000 clones listed, 60% to 85% were seen once. Specimen: PBMCs. The receptors come from a female donor in good health and CMV-seropositive.

This chain joins TRBV7-2 and TRBJ2-7; 7 nucleotides match TRBD2. Trimming cost V 5 bases and J 3 bases; bases outside gene matches: 13. Germline V CDR1 and CDR2: SGHTA, FQGNSA. This CDR3 has 16 residues. CDR3 region: CASSKPLGGSFYEQYF. Here the CDR3 DNA reads TGTGCCAGCAGCAAGCCCCTCGGGGGGAGTTTCTACGAGCAGTACTTC.

The rearrangement uses TRBV19 and TRBJ1-1; tentatively, D is TRBD1 (6 bases). The ends were cut back, 1 base at V and 1 base at J, with 13 bases in the middle. Germline values: CDR1 LNHDA, CDR2 SQIVND (reference sequence). The CDR3 contains 16 residues. The CDR3, as DNA: TGTGCCAGTAGTATAGCAGGGGTCGCGGGGAACACTGAAGCTTTCTTT. Its translation: CASSIAGVAGNTEAFF. Drawing the rest from reference TRBV19 and TRBJ1-1, the complete variable domain is DGGITQSPKYLFRKEGQNVTLSCEQNLNHDAMYWYRQDPGQGLRLIYYSQIVNDFQKGDIAEGYSVSREKKESFPLTVTSAQKNPTAFYLCASSIAGVAGNTEAFFGQGTRLTVV.

The V call is TRBV30, the J call TRBJ2-7; tentative D call: TRBD1 (5 bases). CDR3 length: 12 residues. Trimming took 3 bases from V and 6 from J, leaving 12 bases between them. Germline loops: CDR1 GTSNPN, CDR2 SVGIG (reference sequence). The CDR3 reads CAWRLRVGEQYF. The CDR3, as DNA: TGTGCCTGGAGGCTCAGGGTGGGCGAGCAGTACTTC.

The CDR3 spells CASSSTGTGQETQYF. The CDR3 nucleotides read TGTGCCAGCAGTTCAACCGGGACAGGGCAAGAGACCCAGTACTTC. V and J are TRBV27 and TRBJ2-5; TRBD1 matches 9 bases. The CDR3 runs to 15 residues. Germline V CDR1 and CDR2: MNHEY, SMNVEV (reference sequence). V gave up 4 bases and J gave up 2 bases; unmatched junction bases: 5.

The DNA for the CDR3 is TGCGCCAGCAGCTCCCGCCCAGGGTTTTTAGAGACCCAGTACTTC. Its protein product is CASSSRPGFLETQYF. This chain connects TRBV5-1 to TRBJ2-5; D perhaps matches TRBD1 (5 bases). Germline V CDR1 and CDR2: SGHRS, YFSETQ. This CDR3 has 15 amino acids. The V end lost 3 bases, the J end lost 4 bases, and 16 bases lay between the germline ends.

The chain is built from TRBV2 and TRBJ2-5; no firm D call. Trimming removed 7 bases at V and 1 base at J, with 10 bases between. The V gene's germline CDR1 is SNHLY and CDR2 FYNNEI. The CDR3 sequence is 13 residues long. The CDR3 region is CASKPEPQETQYF. CDR3 in DNA: TGTGCCAGCAAGCCTGAACCCCAAGAGACCCAGTACTTC.

The chain combines TRBV19 with TRBJ1-1; 7 bases are shared with TRBD1. Germline V gives CDR1 LNHDA, CDR2 SQIVND (reference sequence). This CDR3 contains 14 residues. Unmatched junction bases numbered 6, after V lost 7 bases and J lost 1 base. The CDR3 DNA reads as TGTGCCAGTACGTGGGACAGTAAGAACACTGAAGCTTTCTTT. Its protein is CASTWDSKNTEAFF.

This clone was observed a handful of times. The V and J genes are TRBV5-1 and TRBJ2-3; perhaps TRBD1 as D (5 bases). Germline CDR1 is SGHRS and CDR2 is YFSETQ. Trimming took off 0 bases at V and 6 bases at J, with 11 bases between the two ends. The CDR3 is made up of 14 amino acids. CDR3 sequence: CASSLVPGIDTQYF. The CDR3 DNA reads TGCGCCAGCAGCTTGGTCCCAGGGATCGATACGCAGTATTTT.

This clone was seen a handful of times. The genes are TRBV29-1 and TRBJ2-1; 9 nucleotides line up with TRBD2. Germline-derived CDR1 and CDR2 are SQVTM and ANQGSEA. Trimming took 4 bases from V and 4 from J; bases not matched to a gene: 2. There are 13 residues in the CDR3. CDR3 residues: CSVVTSGYNEQFF. Here the CDR3 DNA reads TGCAGCGTTGTAACTAGCGGGTACAATGAGCAGTTCTTC.

The CDR3 nucleotides read TGTGCCAGCAGTCGGGACAGGGGATTTGCCGGGGAGCTGTTTTTT. Translating gives CASSRDRGFAGELFF. The rearrangement joins TRBV6-5 to TRBJ2-2; TRBD1 agrees at 10 bases. The CDR3 totals 15 residues. The ends lost 5 bases at V and 6 bases at J; junction bases unmatched: 6. Germline-derived CDR1 and CDR2 are MNHEY and SVGAGI.

This clone was detected a few times. The V and J genes are TRBV18 and TRBJ2-7, with D possibly TRBD1 on 6 matching bases. The CDR3 covers 17 residues. Germline CDR1 and CDR2: KGHSH and LQKENI. Deletions cut 2 bases from V and 2 bases from J, with 19 bases between. CDR3 sequence: CASSPGRRGWAAYEQYF. CDR3 DNA: TGTGCCAGCTCACCAGGGAGAAGGGGGTGGGCTGCCTACGAGCAGTACTTC.

The V and J genes are TRBV4-2 and TRBJ1-1, with D maybe TRBD1 (6 bases). V was pared by 1 base and J by 5 bases, with 8 bases between. Germline-derived CDR1 and CDR2 are LGHNA and YNFKEQ. The CDR3 is made up of 13 amino acids. The CDR3 DNA reads as TGTGCCAGCAGCCAAGGGGGGCAGACTGAAGCTTTCTTT. Amino acid sequence: CASSQGGQTEAFF.

The V and J genes are TRBV19 and TRBJ2-7; a weak D match, TRBD2 (5 bases). Deletions cut 5 bases from V and 1 base from J, with 15 bases between. CDR3 size: 15 residues. CDR1 and CDR2 (germline): LNHDA, SQIVND (reference sequence). CDR3 DNA sequence: TGTGCCAGTAGTGCCCGAATTGGACTTTCCTACGAGCAGTACTTC. Amino acid sequence: CASSARIGLSYEQYF.

V is TRBV19 and J is TRBJ2-5; TRBD1 aligns across 8 bases. V lost 6 bases and J lost 5; bases outside the gene matches: 11. Germline assignment: CDR1 LNHDA and CDR2 SQIVND (reference sequence). There are 15 residues in the CDR3. CDR3 nucleotide sequence: TGTGCCAGTAGAGCCCTTGACAGGGGATGGGAGACCCAGTACTTC. Protein product: CASRALDRGWETQYF.

This clone has just one count. The CDR3 DNA sequence: TGCGCCAGCAGCAAGGAGCGGGGGGACACCGGGGAGCTGTTTTTT. It is translated as CASSKERGDTGELFF. The chain is built from TRBV5-1 and TRBJ2-2, with 9 bases matching TRBD2. From germline, CDR1 is SGHRS and CDR2 YFSETQ. The CDR3 length is 15 residues. J was trimmed by 3 bases and V by 4 bases; bases with no gene match: 4.

The genes are TRBV4-3 and TRBJ2-5, with TRBD2 as a possible D gene (7 bases). V dropped 0 bases and J dropped 4 bases, with 12 bases sitting between them. CDR1 and CDR2 (germline): LGHNA, YSLEER. The length of the CDR3 is 15 residues. CDR3 region: CASSQDRGGGETQYF. As DNA, the CDR3 is TGCGCCAGCAGCCAAGATAGGGGGGGCGGAGAGACCCAGTACTTC.

The chain carries TRBV5-1 and TRBJ2-1; 8 bases line up with TRBD2. J was trimmed by 6 bases and V by 0 bases; bases with no gene match: 8. This CDR3 has 16 amino acids. CDR1 is SGHRS, CDR2 YFSETQ, per germline. Written as DNA, the CDR3 is TGCGCCAGCAGCTTGGTTACCGGGGGGGCCACCAATGAGCAGTTCTTC. It translates to CASSLVTGGATNEQFF.

The chain joins TRBV7-2 to TRBJ2-5; 8 bases match TRBD2. The CDR3 contains 15 residues. V shed 1 base and J 5 bases; nucleotides not matched to a gene: 6. Germline V lookup: CDR1 SGHTA, CDR2 FQGNSA. This CDR3 reads CASSLDSGGQETQYF. In nucleotides, the CDR3 is TGTGCCAGCAGCTTAGACAGCGGGGGTCAGGAGACCCAGTACTTC.

This CDR3 is CASSTGTANNYGYTF. The CDR3 nucleotides read TGTGCCAGTAGTACCGGGACAGCAAATAACTATGGCTACACCTTC. The chain carries TRBV19 and TRBJ1-2, with 7 bases that match TRBD1. The CDR3 has 15 amino acids. With V trimmed by 4 bases and J by 1 base, 6 bases remained unmatched. From germline, CDR1 is LNHDA and CDR2 SQIVND (reference sequence).

About this clone: The sample contains more than one DNA sequence encoding this CDR3. The rearrangement joins TRBV13 to TRBJ1-3; no clear D. Germline V gene sequence: CDR1 PRHDT, CDR2 FYEKMQ (reference sequence). Trimming took off 0 bases at V and 0 bases at J, with 6 bases between the two ends. The CDR3 covers 15 residues. The DNA for the CDR3 is TGTGCCAGCAGCTTAGGCCGGGGCTCTGGAAACACCATATATTTT. Residues: CASSLGRGSGNTIYF.

The chain employs TRBV5-1 and TRBJ1-1; TRBD1 matches at 10 bases. V lost 4 bases to trimming and J lost 1 base; unmatched junction nucleotides: 7. The CDR3 is 16 residues long. Germline CDR1 SGHRS, CDR2 YFSETQ. The CDR3 region is CASSVRDRGPNTEAFF. The DNA of the CDR3 is TGCGCCAGCAGCGTCCGGGACAGGGGACCGAACACTGAAGCTTTCTTT.

This chain uses TRBV29-1 with TRBJ2-7; D might be TRBD1 (6 bases). CDR1 SQVTM and CDR2 ANQGSEA come from the germline V gene. The CDR3 is 13 residues long. Trimming took 6 bases from V and 7 from J, leaving 19 bases between them. The CDR3: CSVTGKGFNEQYF. CDR3 nucleotide sequence: TGCAGCGTCACAGGGAAGGGGTTTAATGAGCAGTACTTC.

The CDR3: CASSSTGVNTEAFF. In DNA form, the CDR3 reads TGCGCCAGCAGCTCGACAGGGGTGAACACTGAAGCTTTCTTT. The J gene is TRBJ1-1, the V gene TRBV5-1; 8 bases align to TRBD1. The CDR3 runs 14 residues. V trimming: 3 bases; J trimming: 0 bases; junction bases outside the gene matches: 1. Germline V gene sequence: CDR1 SGHRS, CDR2 YFSETQ. Supplemented by reference TRBV5-1 and TRBJ1-1, the full variable domain reads KAGVTQTPRYLIKTRGQQVTLSCSPISGHRSVSWYQQTPGQGLQFLFEYFSETQRNKGNFPGRFSGRQFSNSRSEMNVSTLELGDSALYLCASSSTGVNTEAFFGQGTRLTVV.

The rearrangement uses TRBV7-8 and TRBJ1-5, with TRBD1 as a possible D gene (5 bases). This CDR3 contains 15 residues. Germline-derived CDR1 and CDR2 are SGHVS and FQNEAQ. V lost 1 base, J lost 0 bases, and 7 bases lay in between. The CDR3 region is CASSLGGGSNQPQHF. As DNA, the CDR3 is TGTGCCAGCAGCTTAGGGGGGGGTAGCAATCAGCCCCAGCATTTT.

This chain connects TRBV29-1 to TRBJ1-1; 7 nucleotides line up with TRBD1. This CDR3 is built from 14 residues. CDR1 is SQVTM and CDR2 is ANQGSEA in the germline V gene. V shed 6 bases and J 1 base; nucleotides not matched to a gene: 8. CDR3 sequence: CSVRSGTENTEAFF. The CDR3 region has the DNA TGCAGCGTCCGCTCCGGGACAGAGAACACTGAAGCTTTCTTT.